The entry below describes one T cell receptor beta chain. The data were taken from a study of blood T cell repertoires in COVID-19. For the study at large: In each case, the material was cDNA or gDNA derived from T cells, B-cell-depleted T cells, or PBMCs.

Original processing notes: The assay estimated nucleated cells by amplifying reference gene primers. The repertoire was sequenced with immunoSEQ multiplex PCR; TCRdb's copy has only in-frame clones and lacks some. D and trimming were read from the DNA, whereas the V and J calls and clone size are those reported in that table. Here the sample spans about 40,000 clones, around nine tenths being singletons. This CDR3 has 15 residues. After removal of 6 bases from V and 0 bases from J, the junction contained 6 bases not matched to a gene. CDR1 is LNHDA and CDR2 is SQIVND in the germline V gene (reference sequence).

This receptor was taken from a human donor in a cohort sampled during active COVID-19. The rearrangement joins TRBV19 to TRBJ1-1; TRBD1 matches 8 bases. Sequencing was done on a sample of peripheral blood. CDR3 loop: CASSTRTGMNTEAFF. CDR3 DNA: TGTGCCAGTAGCACCAGGACAGGGATGAACACTGAAGCTTTCTTT.